This record looks at one TCR beta chain sequence and its context. Clones were sequenced by immunoSEQ multiplex PCR, and TCRdb holds only the in-frame ones, with some missing. This table has some 120,000 clones, over 75% appearing once. This sample was included in a study of blood T cell repertoires in COVID-19. This CDR3 is 17 amino acids long. V was pared by 6 bases and J by 4 bases, with 24 bases between. The V gene's germline CDR1 is SNHLY and CDR2 FYNNEI. This receptor was obtained from a man between 50 and 59 years old with acute or convalescent COVID-19. The material sequenced was peripheral blood. The chain recombines TRBV2 with TRBJ2-5, with D possibly being TRBD2 (5 bases). CDR3 residues: CASSLRTGRRSSETQYF. CDR3 bases: TGTGCCAGCAGCCTGAGGACTGGGCGCCGGAGCTCAGAGACCCAGTACTTC.